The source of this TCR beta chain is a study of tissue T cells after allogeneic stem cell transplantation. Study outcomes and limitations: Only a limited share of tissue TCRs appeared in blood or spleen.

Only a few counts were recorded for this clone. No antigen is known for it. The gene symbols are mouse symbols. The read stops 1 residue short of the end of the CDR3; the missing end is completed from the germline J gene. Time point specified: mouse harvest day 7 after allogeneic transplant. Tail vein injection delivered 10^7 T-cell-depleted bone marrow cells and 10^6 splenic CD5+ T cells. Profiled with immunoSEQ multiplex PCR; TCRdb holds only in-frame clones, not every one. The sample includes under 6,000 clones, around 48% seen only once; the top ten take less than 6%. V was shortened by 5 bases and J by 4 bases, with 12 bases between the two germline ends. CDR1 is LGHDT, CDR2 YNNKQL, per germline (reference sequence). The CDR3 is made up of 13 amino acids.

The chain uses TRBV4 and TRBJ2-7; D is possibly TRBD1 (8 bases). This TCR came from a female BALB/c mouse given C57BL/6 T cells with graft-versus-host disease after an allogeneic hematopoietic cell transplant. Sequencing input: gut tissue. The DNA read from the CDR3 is TGTGCCAGCAGCAAACAGGGGGGGTATGAACAGTAC. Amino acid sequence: CASSKQGGYEQY. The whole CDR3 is CASSKQGGYEQYF.